This T cell receptor (beta chain) was sequenced during a study of cytomegalovirus exposure and HLA in healthy donors. The PCR contained 60 Vbeta and 13 Jbeta primers. The data were produced by immunoSEQ multiplex PCR, yet TCRdb's version contains in-frame clones alone and is incomplete. The sample lists about 98,000 clones; roughly 70% were seen once. Study results and limitations: Near-uniform donor sequencing depth was presumed by presence/absence analyses. In a later analysis, most CMV-associated TCR beta chains appeared HLA-restricted. When analyzed later, the rates of TCR association showed variation by HLA locus, with DRB1 the most and HLA-C the fewest. Sequence variants that were highly shared formed a cluster that was likely a sequencing artifact.

Turning to this clone: What it binds is unknown.

Trimming removed 7 bases from V and 0 bases from J, with 31 bases in between. The CDR3 loop spans 19 amino acids. CDR1 is SQVTM, CDR2 ANQGSEA, per germline. The specimen was PBMCs. The sequence came from a male donor in good health and CMV-seronegative. The chain carries TRBV29-1 and TRBJ2-7; D possibly corresponds to TRBD2 (6 bases). CDR3: CSALTPRGSILASSYEQYF. DNA for the CDR3: TGCAGCGCCCTAACACCGAGGGGATCGATTCTAGCGAGCTCCTACGAGCAGTACTTC.